This passage covers 10 T cell receptor beta chains from one sample sequenced in a study of blood T cells in healthy people across ages. Next came a second PCR, run for roughly 6 to 11 cycles, which used a sample-barcoded 5' primer along with a J-beta primer mix. TCRdb recomputed calls from the 5' RACE reads with MiXCR, one row per CDR3 protein. This table has about 670,000 distinct CDR3 sequences, over 40% appearing once. Sequencing used blood. The receptors here all came from a woman aged 80 or over in good health.

The sample holds a few counts of this clonotype. The rearrangement joins TRBV20-1 to TRBJ1-4; tentative D call: TRBD1 (6 bases). The CDR3 loop spans 13 amino acids. The germline V gene encodes CDR1 DFQATT and CDR2 SNEGSKA (reference sequence). V lost 6 bases, J lost 2 bases, and 10 bases lay in between. The CDR3 is CSAGQGTNEKLFF. The CDR3 coding sequence is TGCAGTGCCGGGCAGGGGACTAATGAAAAACTGTTTTTT.

This clonotype has a count of ten or more. V and J are TRBV29-1 and TRBJ2-1; no firm D call. The CDR3 has 14 amino acids. The germline gives CDR1 SQVTM, CDR2 ANQGSEA. With 3 bases removed from V and 0 bases from J, the gap between germline ends came to 9 bases. The CDR3 is CSVERSRSYNEQFF. As DNA, the CDR3 is TGCAGCGTTGAGAGGTCCCGCTCCTACAATGAGCAGTTCTTC.

A note on this clonotype: The junction departs from the called germline gene at one end, perhaps through a read error. This CDR3 reads CVSSLSETQYF. CDR3 nucleotide sequence: TGTGTCAGCAGCTTGAGTGAGACCCAGTACTTC. The chain recombines TRBV7-9 with TRBJ2-7; no clear D. The J call may not be correct, given that the DNA end is closer to TRBJ2-5. This CDR3 has 11 residues. Germline CDR1 SEHNR, CDR2 FQNEAQ (reference sequence).

This chain links TRBV12-3 or TRBV12-4 with TRBJ2-4; 7 positions agree with TRBD1. J gave up 1 base and V 3 bases, and 6 bases lay outside the gene matches. This CDR3 contains 16 residues. In DNA, the CDR3 is TGTGCCAGCAGTTTCGGACCCAGGGGGGCCAAAAACATTCAGTACTTC. Its protein product is CASSFGPRGAKNIQYF.

The chain joins TRBV4-1 to TRBJ2-1, with 8 nucleotides matching TRBD2. V gave up 1 base and J gave up 6 bases; unmatched junction bases: 8. The CDR3 runs 16 residues. Germline V gives CDR1 MGHRA, CDR2 YSYEKL. The CDR3 is CASSQGPGRVFNEQFF. In DNA, the CDR3 is TGCGCCAGCAGCCAAGGGCCCGGGAGGGTTTTCAATGAGCAGTTCTTC.

In DNA, the CDR3 is TGTGCCACCAGCAGCGAGGCAGAGGGCTCCTACGAGCAGTACTTC. It yields the protein CATSSEAEGSYEQYF. The chain couples TRBV15 to TRBJ2-7; D is possibly TRBD2 (5 bases). Germline assignment: CDR1 LNHNV and CDR2 YYDKDF (reference sequence). Trimming left V 3 bases short and J 0 bases short, with 12 bases between. The CDR3 runs to 15 residues.

The sample holds many counts of this clonotype. The chain carries TRBV7-2 and TRBJ2-3; the match to TRBD2 covers 8 bases. CDR3 length equals 15 residues. Germline assignment: CDR1 SGHTA and CDR2 FQGNSA. The V segment lost 8 bases and the J segment 2 bases; nucleotides outside the gene matches: 9. The CDR3 nucleotides read TGTGCCAGCGGCCTTAGCGGGGCTTACACAGATACGCAGTATTTT. The encoded protein is CASGLSGAYTDTQYF.

The V call is TRBV5-1, the J call TRBJ1-4; TRBD1 aligns across 9 bases. J was trimmed by 7 bases and V by 4 bases; bases with no gene match: 5. This CDR3 is built from 14 residues. Germline V gene sequence: CDR1 SGHRS, CDR2 YFSETQ. CDR3 residues: CASSVQGAAEKLFF. CDR3 bases: TGCGCCAGCAGCGTACAGGGGGCGGCTGAAAAACTGTTTTTT. The full variable domain, its missing parts supplied by reference TRBV5-1 and TRBJ1-4, is KAGVTQTPRYLIKTRGQQVTLSCSPISGHRSVSWYQQTPGQGLQFLFEYFSETQRNKGNFPGRFSGRQFSNSRSEMNVSTLELGDSALYLCASSVQGAAEKLFFGSGTQLSVL.

This clonotype was recorded many times. The rearrangement links TRBV28 to TRBJ2-7; D ambiguous. The V gene lost 4 bases and the J gene lost 2 bases, with 9 bases spanning the gap. Germline lookup yields CDR1 MDHEN and CDR2 SYDVKM. This CDR3 has 13 residues. For the CDR3, the DNA is TGTGCCAGCAGTTCGGGCCAAACCTACGAGCAGTACTTC. This gives the protein CASSSGQTYEQYF.

About this clonotype: A clone one base away is much larger, so this may be a read error. The chain couples TRBV7-9 to TRBJ2-5, with 8 bases aligning to TRBD2. CDR1 is SEHNR and CDR2 is FQNEAQ in the germline V gene (reference sequence). V was clipped by 5 bases and J by 11 bases; unmatched bases: 16. CDR3 size: 15 residues. The CDR3 spells CASSPKASGFNEQYF. CDR3 nucleotide sequence: TGTGCCAGCAGCCCTAAGGCTAGCGGGTTCAATGAGCAGTACTTC.